This T cell receptor beta chain was sequenced during a study of blood T cell repertoires in COVID-19. Study-wide context: Samples taken during acute and convalescent COVID-19 were collected in the United States, Italy and Spain. The analysed material was cDNA or gDNA that came from T cells, B-cell-depleted T cells, or PBMCs.

The authors' processing: Estimates of nucleated cell counts were drawn from the amplification of reference gene primers. Using immunoSEQ multiplex PCR, the repertoire was profiled, and TCRdb retains in-frame clones only, with some absent. That table gives V, J and clone size, and the DNA gave D and trimming. The table lists about 230,000 clones, around 78% of them singletons. Germline-derived CDR1 and CDR2 are LNHDA and SQIVND (reference sequence). The CDR3 covers 15 residues. The germline V and J ends were trimmed by 3 bases and 0 bases, with 9 bases remaining between them. This clonotype was sampled from a woman between 65 and 79 years old with active or convalescent COVID-19. The sample comprised peripheral blood. The V gene is TRBV19, the J gene TRBJ1-3; possibly TRBD1 for D (5 bases). The CDR3 region is CASSIDSDSGNTIYF. The CDR3 DNA reads as TGTGCCAGTAGTATCGACAGTGACTCTGGAAACACCATATATTTT.